One sample yielded the 9 T cell receptor beta chains listed below, sequenced in a study of blood T cell repertoires in COVID-19. Libraries were prepared by immunoSEQ multiplex PCR; TCRdb keeps only in-frame clonotypes and omits some of them. Of roughly 200,000 clones detected, approximately 85% appear once; the ten largest clones hold roughly 8.2%. The sample comprised peripheral blood. The receptors were gathered from an older woman with acute or convalescent COVID-19.

V usage is TRBV18 and J usage is TRBJ1-6; D is unresolved. CDR1 KGHSH and CDR2 LQKENI come from the germline V gene. The CDR3 is 15 residues long. The V gene lost 0 bases and the J gene lost 10 bases, with 13 bases spanning the gap. CDR3 protein: CASSPPERVLSPLHF. In nucleotides, the CDR3 is TGTGCCAGCTCACCACCGGAGAGGGTATTATCACCCCTCCACTTT.

V and J are TRBV27 and TRBJ2-1; no reliable D call. The CDR3 spans 12 residues. Germline V CDR1 and CDR2: MNHEY, SMNVEV (reference sequence). With 3 bases removed from V and 5 bases from J, the gap between germline ends came to 5 bases. CDR3 residues: CASSFSNNEQFF. The DNA of the CDR3 is TGTGCCAGCAGTTTTTCCAACAATGAGCAGTTCTTC.

The genes are TRBV3-1 (or the pseudogene TRBV3-2) and TRBJ1-1; D uncertain. The CDR3 loop spans 14 amino acids. V was shortened by 4 bases and J by 1 base, with 10 bases between the two germline ends. Germline V CDR1 and CDR2: LGHDT, YNNKEL (reference sequence). The CDR3 DNA reads TGTGCCAGCAGCCCCTTGGGAGGGAACACTGAAGCTTTCTTT. As protein: CASSPLGGNTEAFF.

The V and J genes are TRBV5-4 and TRBJ2-7; unclear D gene. V was pared by 4 bases and J by 2 bases, with 16 bases between. Germline V gene lookup returns CDR1 SGHNT and CDR2 YYREEE (reference sequence). There are 15 residues in the CDR3. The DNA for the CDR3 is TGTGCCAGCAGCCCACCCCTCGGTTACCCCTACGAGCAGTACTTC. It encodes CASSPPLGYPYEQYF.

The rearrangement joins TRBV6-5 to TRBJ2-5, with 7 bases matching TRBD1. The ends lost 5 bases at V and 7 bases at J; junction bases unmatched: 7. This CDR3 has 13 amino acids. CDR1 MNHEY and CDR2 SVGAGI come from the germline V gene. CDR3 nucleotide sequence: TGTGCCAGCAGTAAGAACAGGGGTGGGACCCAGTACTTC. Translation: CASSKNRGGTQYF.

V usage is TRBV3-1 (or the pseudogene TRBV3-2) and J usage is TRBJ1-2, with D unclear. The V gene lost 0 bases and the J gene lost 5 bases, with 7 bases spanning the gap. Germline CDR1 reads LGHDT; CDR2 reads YNNKEL (reference sequence). The CDR3 consists of 13 residues. The CDR3 loop reads CASSQDNEYGYTF. The CDR3 DNA reads TGTGCCAGCAGCCAAGACAACGAGTATGGCTACACCTTC.

The chain employs TRBV7-9 and TRBJ2-5, with TRBD2 identical over 7 bases. V trimming: 3 bases; J trimming: 5 bases; junction bases outside the gene matches: 9. The CDR3 contains 15 residues. The V gene's germline CDR1 is SEHNR and CDR2 FQNEAQ (reference sequence). In DNA, the CDR3 is TGTGCCAGCAGCTTTTCTTGGGAGGGCCGCGAGACCCAGTACTTC. Its protein product is CASSFSWEGRETQYF.

The V call is TRBV7-2, the J call TRBJ2-7; D gene uncertain. CDR3 length: 12 amino acids. Germline V gene lookup returns CDR1 SGHTA and CDR2 FQGNSA. V lost 5 bases and J lost 4, with 9 bases in between. CDR3 DNA: TGTGCCAGCAGCGACCAGAGGTACGAGCAGTACTTC. It encodes CASSDQRYEQYF.

The table lists this clone with a count of one. The J gene is TRBJ1-6, the V gene TRBV3-1 (or the pseudogene TRBV3-2); TRBD1 matches 8 bases. Unmatched junction bases numbered 7, after V lost 3 bases and J lost 6 bases. This CDR3 has 16 residues. CDR1 is LGHDT and CDR2 is YNNKEL in the germline V gene (reference sequence). The DNA of the CDR3 is TGTGCCAGCAGCCAGGGGACAGGACGCCGTAATTCACCCCTCCACTTT. It yields the protein CASSQGTGRRNSPLHF.